These T cell receptor beta chains were read from a single sample in a study of T cell repertoires in ileal Crohn's disease. Sequenced by immunoSEQ multiplex PCR; TCRdb stores in-frame clones only, minus some. The repertoire holds 6,700 or so clones, with roughly three quarters as singletons. Material for sequencing was ileal tissue. The receptors shown here come from an adult with Crohn's disease. Each CDR3 is given with its conserved first and last residue. Fields, in order: CDR3 protein, CDR3 DNA, J gene, clone size, D gene, V gene. The D gene is left open where the match is weak. Rows may omit the clone size; those that give it use once, few, many or a size class.

CASASPSRTNEQFF | TGTGCCAGCGCGTCCCCTTCTAGAACCAATGAGCAGTTCTTC | TRBJ2-1 | - | - | TRBV7-2
CASSQSRGTNTEAFF | TGTGCCAGCAGCCAGTCAAGGGGGACGAACACTGAAGCTTTCTTT | TRBJ1-1 | - | - | TRBV16
CASSHARDNQETQYF | TGTGCCAGCAGCCATGCCCGGGACAACCAAGAGACCCAGTACTTC | TRBJ2-5 | - | - | TRBV7-8
CASRRSEGNQPQHF | TGTGCCAGCCGACGGTCTGAGGGCAATCAGCCCCAGCATTTT | TRBJ1-5 | - | - | TRBV18
CASSPSSGNWGYTF | TGCGCCAGCAGTCCGTCTTCAGGGAATTGGGGCTACACCTTC | TRBJ1-2 | few | - | TRBV5-1
CASSQASGLAKTEQYF | TGCGCCAGCAGCCAAGCCTCCGGACTAGCAAAGACCGAGCAGTACTTC | TRBJ2-7 | - | TRBD2 | TRBV4-1
CAWSNRGYEQYF | TGTGCCTGGAGTAATCGAGGCTACGAGCAGTACTTC | TRBJ2-7 | - | - | TRBV30
CATSRDSRGDGEQYF | TGTGCCACCAGCAGAGATAGTCGCGGGGATGGCGAGCAGTACTTC | TRBJ2-7 | - | - | TRBV15
CSARSREETQYF | TGCAGCGCCCGGTCCAGGGAAGAGACCCAGTACTTC | TRBJ2-5 | medium-sized | - | TRBV29-1
CSVVLAGADTQYF | TGCAGCGTTGTCCTAGCGGGAGCAGATACGCAGTATTTT | TRBJ2-3 | - | TRBD2 | TRBV29-1
CASSSASGETQYF | TGTGCCAGCAGCTCTGCCTCGGGGGAGACCCAGTACTTC | TRBJ2-5 | - | - | TRBV7-3
CASSILTGGGYNEQFF | TGTGCCAGCAGCATTCTGACAGGGGGCGGTTACAATGAGCAGTTCTTC | TRBJ2-1 | - | TRBD1 | TRBV7-2
CASSGSYNEQFF | TGTGCCAGTAGCGGGTCCTACAATGAGCAGTTCTTC | TRBJ2-1 | - | - | TRBV19
CASSLTGDSGNTIYF | TGCGCCAGCAGCCTTACAGGGGACTCTGGAAACACCATATATTTT | TRBJ1-3 | - | TRBD1 | TRBV5-1
CASSQDIQRGTDTQYF | TGCGCCAGCAGCCAAGACATCCAACGGGGCACAGATACGCAGTATTTT | TRBJ2-3 | - | - | TRBV4-3
CASSLLASGGNTGELFF | TGTGCCAGCTCACTTTTGGCGTCTGGCGGGAATACCGGGGAGCTGTTTTTT | TRBJ2-2 | - | - | TRBV18
CASSFTSTTDTQYF | TGCGCCAGCAGCTTCACTAGCACCACAGATACGCAGTATTTT | TRBJ2-3 | - | - | TRBV5-1
CASSFIQGKAFF | TGTGCCAGCAGCTTCATTCAGGGGAAAGCTTTCTTT | TRBJ1-1 | - | - | TRBV7-9
CASSRRGQSNQPQHF | TGTGCCAGCAGTCGCAGGGGGCAGAGCAATCAGCCCCAGCATTTT | TRBJ1-5 | - | TRBD1 | TRBV6-1
CATQWSGLADFNEQFF | TGTGCCACCCAGTGGTCCGGTCTAGCGGATTTCAATGAGCAGTTCTTC | TRBJ2-1 | - | TRBD2 | TRBV6-9
CASSDRQGVKTEAFF | TGTGCCAGCAGCGACCGACAGGGGGTTAAGACTGAAGCTTTCTTT | TRBJ1-1 | - | TRBD1 | TRBV9
CAINQDRGTNTGELFF | TGTGCCATCAACCAAGACAGGGGGACAAACACCGGGGAGCTGTTTTTT | TRBJ2-2 | - | TRBD1 | TRBV10-3
CASSASRESSYEQYF | TGTGCCAGCAGCGCCTCGAGGGAAAGCTCCTACGAGCAGTACTTC | TRBJ2-7 | - | - | TRBV7-2